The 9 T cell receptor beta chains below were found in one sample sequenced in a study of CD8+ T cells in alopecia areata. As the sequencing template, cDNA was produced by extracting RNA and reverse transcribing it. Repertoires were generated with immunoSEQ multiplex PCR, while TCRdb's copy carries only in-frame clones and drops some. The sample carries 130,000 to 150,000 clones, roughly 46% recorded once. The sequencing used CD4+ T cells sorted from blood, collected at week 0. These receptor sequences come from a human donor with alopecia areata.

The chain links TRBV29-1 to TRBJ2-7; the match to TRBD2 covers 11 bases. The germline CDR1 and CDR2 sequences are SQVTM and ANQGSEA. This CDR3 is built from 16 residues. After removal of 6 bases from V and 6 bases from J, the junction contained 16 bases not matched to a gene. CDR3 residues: CSVEETSGTLGGEQYF. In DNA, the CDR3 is TGCAGCGTGGAGGAGACTAGCGGGACTCTCGGAGGCGAGCAGTACTTC.

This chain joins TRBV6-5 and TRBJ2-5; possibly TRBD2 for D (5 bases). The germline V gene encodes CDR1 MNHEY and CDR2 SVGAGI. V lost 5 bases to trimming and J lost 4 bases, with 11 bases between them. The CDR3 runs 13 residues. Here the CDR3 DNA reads TGTGCCAGCAGTGGGTTTGGGAGAGAGACCCAGTACTTC. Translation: CASSGFGRETQYF.

In nucleotides, the CDR3 is TGCGCCAGCAGTGGTCCAAGCCCCAGCTCCTACAATGAGCAGTTCTTC. It codes for CASSGPSPSSYNEQFF. This chain links TRBV4-3 with TRBJ2-1; no firm D call. This CDR3 region has 16 residues. Between the trimmed V and J ends, which lost 6 bases and 0 bases, there was a span of 15 bases. Germline assignment: CDR1 LGHNA and CDR2 YSLEER.

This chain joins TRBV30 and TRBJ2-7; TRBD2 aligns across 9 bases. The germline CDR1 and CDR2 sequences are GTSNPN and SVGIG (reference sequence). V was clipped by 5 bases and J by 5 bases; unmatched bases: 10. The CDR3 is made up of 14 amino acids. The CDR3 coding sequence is TGTGCCTGGGGGTGGAGCGGGAGGATCCACGAGCAGTACTTC. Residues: CAWGWSGRIHEQYF.

The CDR3 region has the DNA TGTGCCGGGGTGGGAGTAGGGAATGAGCAGTTCTTC. Translation: CAGVGVGNEQFF. The V gene is TRBV30, the J gene TRBJ2-1; weak D call: TRBD2 (5 bases). V lost 8 bases, J lost 7 bases, and 15 bases lay in between. The CDR3 has 12 residues. Germline V gene lookup returns CDR1 GTSNPN and CDR2 SVGIG (reference sequence).

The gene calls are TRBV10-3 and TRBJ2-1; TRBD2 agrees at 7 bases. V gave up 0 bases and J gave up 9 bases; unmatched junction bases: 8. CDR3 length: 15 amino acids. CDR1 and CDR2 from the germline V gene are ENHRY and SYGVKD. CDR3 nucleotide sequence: TGTGCCATCAGTGAGTCGGGGCGGCAGCGGGGTGAGCAGTTCTTC. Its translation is CAISESGRQRGEQFF.

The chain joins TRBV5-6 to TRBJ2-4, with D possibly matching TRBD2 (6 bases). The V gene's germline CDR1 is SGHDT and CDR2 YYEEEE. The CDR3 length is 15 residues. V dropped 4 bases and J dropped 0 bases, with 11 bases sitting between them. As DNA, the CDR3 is TGTGCCAGCAGCACGGGGGAGATAGCCAAAAACATTCAGTACTTC. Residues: CASSTGEIAKNIQYF.

Here the CDR3 reads CSVGGSIVHEQFF. CDR3 nucleotide sequence: TGCAGCGTAGGGGGCAGTATAGTCCATGAGCAGTTCTTC. V usage is TRBV29-1 and J usage is TRBJ2-1; 7 nucleotides align to TRBD1. V lost 6 bases and J lost 8; bases outside the gene matches: 10. This CDR3 is 13 amino acids long. The germline V gene encodes CDR1 SQVTM and CDR2 ANQGSEA.

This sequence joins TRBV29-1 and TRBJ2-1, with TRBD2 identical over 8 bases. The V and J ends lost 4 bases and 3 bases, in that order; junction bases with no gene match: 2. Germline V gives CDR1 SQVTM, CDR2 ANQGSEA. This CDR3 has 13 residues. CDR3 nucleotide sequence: TGCAGCGTTGTGAGCGGGGGCTACAATGAGCAGTTCTTC. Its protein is CSVVSGGYNEQFF.